The entry that follows covers one TCR beta chain sequence. Its antigen remains unknown. The data are from a study of shared clonotypes between healthy human individuals. Overall study results and limits: It was anticipated that sequencing depth would influence how many clonotypes donors shared.

CDR3 length equals 17 residues. J was trimmed by 0 bases and V by 4 bases; bases with no gene match: 11. CDR1 is SGHRS, CDR2 YFSETQ, per germline. Method: immunoSEQ multiplex PCR; TCRdb's copy keeps in-frame clones and lacks some. Of roughly 2 million clones listed, over 85% are singletons. The chain has TRBV5-1 and TRBJ1-1; TRBD1 matches 8 bases. Input material: naive CD4+ T cells sorted from blood. Subset: CD45RA+ positively selected. The TCR was taken from a man younger than 35 in good health. CDR3 protein: CASSGGTGSLLNTEAFF. The CDR3 region has the DNA TGCGCCAGCAGCGGTGGGACAGGATCTTTACTGAACACTGAAGCTTTCTTT.